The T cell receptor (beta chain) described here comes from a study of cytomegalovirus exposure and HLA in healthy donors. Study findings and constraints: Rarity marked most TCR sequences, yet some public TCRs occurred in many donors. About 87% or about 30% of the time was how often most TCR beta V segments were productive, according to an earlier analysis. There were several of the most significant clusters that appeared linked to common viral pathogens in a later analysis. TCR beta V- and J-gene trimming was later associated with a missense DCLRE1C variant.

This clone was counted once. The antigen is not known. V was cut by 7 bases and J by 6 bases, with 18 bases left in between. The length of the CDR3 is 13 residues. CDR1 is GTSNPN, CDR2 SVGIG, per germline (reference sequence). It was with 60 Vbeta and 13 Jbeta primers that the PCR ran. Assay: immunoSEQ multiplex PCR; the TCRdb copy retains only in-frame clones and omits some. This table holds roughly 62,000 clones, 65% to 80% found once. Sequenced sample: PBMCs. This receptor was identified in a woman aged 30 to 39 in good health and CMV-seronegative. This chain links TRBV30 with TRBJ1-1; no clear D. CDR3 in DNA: TGTGCCTCTGCCTCCTATTTGGGCGCTGAAGCTTTCTTT. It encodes CASASYLGAEAFF.